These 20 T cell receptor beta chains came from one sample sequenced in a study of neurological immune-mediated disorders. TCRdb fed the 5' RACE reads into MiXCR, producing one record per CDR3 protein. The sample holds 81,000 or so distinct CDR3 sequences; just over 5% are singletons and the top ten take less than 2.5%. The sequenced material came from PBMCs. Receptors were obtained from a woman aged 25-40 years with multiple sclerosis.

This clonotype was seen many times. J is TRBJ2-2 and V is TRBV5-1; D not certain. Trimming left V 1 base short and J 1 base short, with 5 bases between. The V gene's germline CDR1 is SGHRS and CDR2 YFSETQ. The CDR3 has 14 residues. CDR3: CASSLHENTGELFF. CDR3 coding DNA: TGCGCCAGCAGCTTGCACGAGAACACCGGGGAGCTGTTTTTT.

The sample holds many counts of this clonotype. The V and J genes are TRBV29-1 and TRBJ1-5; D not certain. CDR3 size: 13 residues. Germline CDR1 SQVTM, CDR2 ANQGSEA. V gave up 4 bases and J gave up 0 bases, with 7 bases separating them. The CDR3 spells CSVAANSNQPQHF. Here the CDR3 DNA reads TGCAGCGTTGCGGCGAATAGCAATCAGCCCCAGCATTTT.

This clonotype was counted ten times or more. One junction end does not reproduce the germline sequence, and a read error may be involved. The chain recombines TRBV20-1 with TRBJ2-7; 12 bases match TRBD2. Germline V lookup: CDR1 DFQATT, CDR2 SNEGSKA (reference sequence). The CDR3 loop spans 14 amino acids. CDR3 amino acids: CSAQLAGTSGFFIF. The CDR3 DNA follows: TGCAGTGCCCAGCTTGCCGGGACTAGCGGGTTCTTCATTTTC.

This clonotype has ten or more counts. CDR3 protein: CAWDGQGFGNTIYF. In DNA form, the CDR3 reads TGTGCCTGGGACGGACAGGGGTTTGGAAACACCATATATTTT. V usage is TRBV30 and J usage is TRBJ1-3, with 9 bases aligning to TRBD1. The CDR3 runs to 14 residues. Losses at the gene ends were 5 bases for V and 3 bases for J; bases not matched to a gene: 5. From germline, CDR1 is GTSNPN and CDR2 SVGIG (reference sequence).

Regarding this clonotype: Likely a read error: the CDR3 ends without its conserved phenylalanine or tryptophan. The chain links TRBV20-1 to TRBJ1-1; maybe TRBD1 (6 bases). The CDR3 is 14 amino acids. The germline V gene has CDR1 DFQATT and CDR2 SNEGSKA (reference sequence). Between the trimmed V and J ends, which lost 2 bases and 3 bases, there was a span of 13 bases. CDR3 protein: CSARRKAGDTEAFN. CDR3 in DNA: TGCAGTGCTAGAAGGAAGGCAGGGGACACTGAAGCTTTCAAT.

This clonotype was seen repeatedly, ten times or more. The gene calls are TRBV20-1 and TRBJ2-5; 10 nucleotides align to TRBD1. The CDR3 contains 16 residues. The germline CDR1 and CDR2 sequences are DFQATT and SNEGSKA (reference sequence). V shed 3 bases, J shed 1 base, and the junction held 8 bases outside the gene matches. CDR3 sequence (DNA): TGCAGTGCTAGGAAGGCGGGACAGGGGCTCCAAGAGACCCAGTACTTC. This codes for CSARKAGQGLQETQYF.

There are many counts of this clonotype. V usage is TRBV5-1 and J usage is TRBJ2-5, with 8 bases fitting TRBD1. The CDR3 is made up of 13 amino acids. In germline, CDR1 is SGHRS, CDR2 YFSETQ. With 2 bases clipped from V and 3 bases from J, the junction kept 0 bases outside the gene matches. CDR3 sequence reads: CASSLQGEETQYF. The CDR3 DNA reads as TGCGCCAGCAGCTTACAGGGGGAAGAGACCCAGTACTTC.

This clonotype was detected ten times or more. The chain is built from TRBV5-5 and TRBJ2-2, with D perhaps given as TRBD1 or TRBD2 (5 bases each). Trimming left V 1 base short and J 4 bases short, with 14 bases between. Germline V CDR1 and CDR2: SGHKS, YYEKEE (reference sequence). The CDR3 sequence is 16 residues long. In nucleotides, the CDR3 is TGTGCCAGCAGCTTGTATGGGGGTCAGGGCACCGGGGAGCTGTTTTTT. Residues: CASSLYGGQGTGELFF.

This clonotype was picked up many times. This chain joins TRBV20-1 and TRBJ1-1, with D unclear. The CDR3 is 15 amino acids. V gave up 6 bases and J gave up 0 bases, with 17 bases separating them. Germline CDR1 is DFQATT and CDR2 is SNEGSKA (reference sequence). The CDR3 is CSALIRDGMNTEAFF. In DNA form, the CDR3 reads TGCAGTGCCCTGATCAGAGACGGGATGAACACTGAAGCTTTCTTT.

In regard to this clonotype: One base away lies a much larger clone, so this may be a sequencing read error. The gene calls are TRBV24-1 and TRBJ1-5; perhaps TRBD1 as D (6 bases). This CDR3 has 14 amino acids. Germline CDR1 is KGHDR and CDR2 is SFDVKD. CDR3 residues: CATSPGVGNQHQHF. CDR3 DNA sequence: TGTGCCACCAGTCCAGGGGTCGGCAATCAGCACCAGCATTTT.

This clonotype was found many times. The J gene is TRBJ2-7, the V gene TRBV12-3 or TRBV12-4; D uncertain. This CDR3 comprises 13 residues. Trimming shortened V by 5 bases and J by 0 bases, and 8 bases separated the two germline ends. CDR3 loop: CASSGRASYEQYF. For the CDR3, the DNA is TGTGCCAGCAGTGGCAGAGCCTCCTACGAGCAGTACTTC.

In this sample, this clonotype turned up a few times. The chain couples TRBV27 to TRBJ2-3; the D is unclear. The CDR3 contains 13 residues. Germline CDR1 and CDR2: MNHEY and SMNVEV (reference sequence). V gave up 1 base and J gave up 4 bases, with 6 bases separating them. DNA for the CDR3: TGTGCCAGCAGTTTATATAATTCAGATACGCAGTATTTT. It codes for CASSLYNSDTQYF.

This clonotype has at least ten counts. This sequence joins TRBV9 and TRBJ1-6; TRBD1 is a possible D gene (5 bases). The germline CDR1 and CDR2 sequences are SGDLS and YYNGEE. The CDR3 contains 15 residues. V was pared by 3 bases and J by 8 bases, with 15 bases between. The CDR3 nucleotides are TGTGCCAGCAGCGCAAATCAGGGTGGAGATTCACCCCTCCACTTT. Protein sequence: CASSANQGGDSPLHF.

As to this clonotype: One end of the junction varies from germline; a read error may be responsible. The CDR3 is CSARPNRQGGNSTLNF. Here the CDR3 DNA reads TGCAGTGCTAGACCCAATCGACAGGGAGGGAATTCAACCCTCAACTTT. The chain employs TRBV20-1 and TRBJ1-6, with 7 positions matching TRBD1. Germline V lookup: CDR1 DFQATT, CDR2 SNEGSKA (reference sequence). This CDR3 comprises 16 residues.

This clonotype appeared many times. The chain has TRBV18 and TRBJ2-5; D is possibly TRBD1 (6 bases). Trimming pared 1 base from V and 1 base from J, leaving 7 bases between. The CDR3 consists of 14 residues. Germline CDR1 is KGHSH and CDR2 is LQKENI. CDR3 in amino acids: CASSPRTAQETQYF. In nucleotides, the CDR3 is TGTGCCAGCTCACCACGGACAGCCCAAGAGACCCAGTACTTC.

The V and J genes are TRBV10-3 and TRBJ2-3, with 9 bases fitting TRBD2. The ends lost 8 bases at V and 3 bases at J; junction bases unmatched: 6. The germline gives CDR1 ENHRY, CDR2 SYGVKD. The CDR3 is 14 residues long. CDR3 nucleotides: TGTGCCATCTCTCGCGGGGGGGCAACAGATACGCAGTATTTT. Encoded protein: CAISRGGATDTQYF.

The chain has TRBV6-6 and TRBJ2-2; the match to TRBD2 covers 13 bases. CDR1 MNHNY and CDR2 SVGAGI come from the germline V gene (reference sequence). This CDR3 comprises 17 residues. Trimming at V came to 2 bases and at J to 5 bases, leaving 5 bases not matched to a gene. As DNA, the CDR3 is TGTGCCAGCAGTTACCTTGGGACTAGCGGGAATACCGGGGAGCTGTTTTTT. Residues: CASSYLGTSGNTGELFF.

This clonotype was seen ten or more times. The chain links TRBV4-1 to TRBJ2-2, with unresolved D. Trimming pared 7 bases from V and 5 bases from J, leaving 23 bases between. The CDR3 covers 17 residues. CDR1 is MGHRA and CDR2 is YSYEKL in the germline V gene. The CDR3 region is CASTPQMWSLKTGELFF. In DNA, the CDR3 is TGCGCCAGCACCCCACAGATGTGGTCACTTAAAACCGGGGAGCTGTTTTTT.

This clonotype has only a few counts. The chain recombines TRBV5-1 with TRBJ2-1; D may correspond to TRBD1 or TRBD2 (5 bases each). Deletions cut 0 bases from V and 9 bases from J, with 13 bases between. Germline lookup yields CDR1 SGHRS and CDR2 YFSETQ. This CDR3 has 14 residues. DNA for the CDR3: TGCGCCAGCAGCTTGGAGGCAGGGAGACGTGAGCAGTTCTTC. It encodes CASSLEAGRREQFF.

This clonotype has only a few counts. The CDR3 DNA reads as TGTGCCAGCAGCCCGGGGACTAGCGGGGCCGTCCTCCGCTACAATGAGCAGTTCTTC. Translation: CASSPGTSGAVLRYNEQFF. The chain joins TRBV7-8 to TRBJ2-1, with 13 bases fitting TRBD2. V gave up 5 bases and J gave up 3 bases; unmatched junction bases: 13. This CDR3 comprises 19 residues. Looked up from germline, CDR1 is SGHVS and CDR2 is FQNEAQ.